A single sample is the source of the 9 T cell receptor beta chains below, sequenced in a study of cytomegalovirus exposure and HLA in healthy donors. 13 Jbeta primers and 60 Vbeta primers were used for the PCR. TCRdb keeps only in-frame clones here, not all; method: immunoSEQ multiplex PCR. The table includes about 130,000 clones, under 90% detected once. Sequencing was done on a sample of PBMCs. The receptors here all came from a woman in her thirties or forties in good health and CMV-seronegative.

A few counts support this clone. The V and J genes are TRBV9 and TRBJ2-3; the match to TRBD2 covers 9 bases. The CDR3 is 16 amino acids. V shed 4 bases, J shed 4 bases, and the junction held 10 bases outside the gene matches. Per germline, CDR1 SGDLS and CDR2 YYNGEE. The CDR3 sequence is CASSQGGTSKSDTQYF. CDR3 sequence (DNA): TGTGCCAGCAGCCAGGGGGGGACTAGCAAATCAGATACGCAGTATTTT.

The rearrangement joins TRBV12-5 to TRBJ1-4; possible D gene TRBD1, 6 bases. The V and J ends lost 2 bases and 9 bases respectively, with 10 bases between them. This CDR3 is built from 13 residues. Looked up from germline, CDR1 is LGHNT and CDR2 is FRNRAP. The DNA of the CDR3 is TGTGCTAGTGGTTTGCAGGGGTTGAAAAAACTGTTTTTT. Translated, it gives CASGLQGLKKLFF.

V usage is TRBV9 and J usage is TRBJ2-3; D may be TRBD1 (5 bases). The CDR3 covers 16 residues. Germline lookup yields CDR1 SGDLS and CDR2 YYNGEE. The V gene lost 4 bases and the J gene lost 6 bases, with 21 bases spanning the gap. CDR3 residues: CASSSHPQGIEDTQYF. The CDR3 DNA sequence: TGTGCCAGCAGCTCACATCCCCAGGGTATCGAGGATACGCAGTATTTT.

This rearrangement joins TRBV7-2 to TRBJ2-3, with D possibly being TRBD2 (6 bases). Looked up from germline, CDR1 is SGHTA and CDR2 is FQGNSA. The CDR3 contains 15 residues. V shed 5 bases and J shed 4 bases, with 16 bases lying between them. CDR3 in amino acids: CASSISSDGADTQYF. Written as DNA, the CDR3 is TGTGCCAGCAGCATTTCTAGCGATGGGGCAGATACGCAGTATTTT.

This clone was picked up one time. The rearrangement links TRBV6-5 to TRBJ2-1; TRBD2 might be the D (5 bases). Germline V gene sequence: CDR1 MNHEY, CDR2 SVGAGI. Trimming cost V 5 bases and J 4 bases, with 15 bases left between them. The CDR3 has 15 amino acids. The CDR3 loop is CASSRRSSGYNEQFF. DNA for the CDR3: TGTGCCAGCAGTAGGAGGTCAAGCGGTTACAATGAGCAGTTCTTC.

This clone showed up just a few times. The gene calls are TRBV2 and TRBJ1-1, with D unresolved. CDR1 is SNHLY, CDR2 FYNNEI, per germline. CDR3 length equals 14 residues. The V gene lost 6 bases and the J gene lost 4 bases, with 15 bases spanning the gap. CDR3 region: CASSLPGYGTEAFF. Written as DNA, the CDR3 is TGTGCCAGCAGCCTTCCGGGGTACGGCACTGAAGCTTTCTTT.

J is TRBJ2-6 and V is TRBV7-7; 8 nucleotides align to TRBD2. The CDR3 extends over 17 amino acids. Germline loops: CDR1 SSHAT, CDR2 FNYEAQ (reference sequence). CDR3 loop: CALTGGLADSGANVLTF. The CDR3 region has the DNA TGTGCTCTTACGGGGGGGTTAGCGGACTCTGGGGCCAACGTCCTGACTTTC.

This sequence joins TRBV5-4 and TRBJ2-4; tentatively, D is TRBD2 (7 bases). The CDR3 extends over 15 amino acids. Germline loops: CDR1 SGHNT, CDR2 YYREEE (reference sequence). Trimming removed 0 bases at V and 5 bases at J, with 12 bases between. The CDR3 reads CASSLGRGLENIQYF. CDR3 nucleotide sequence: TGTGCCAGCAGCTTGGGGCGGGGGCTCGAAAACATTCAGTACTTC.

The gene calls are TRBV27 and TRBJ1-3; 7 bases fit TRBD1. With V trimmed by 8 bases and J by 14 bases, 9 bases remained unmatched. The CDR3 is 11 residues long. CDR1 is MNHEY and CDR2 is SMNVEV in the germline V gene (reference sequence). CDR3 sequence (DNA): TGTGCCAGCTCCAACGGACAGGTCGTATATTTT. This gives the protein CASSNGQVVYF.